Listed below are T cell receptor beta chains from one sample, sequenced in a study of cytomegalovirus exposure and HLA in healthy donors. Sequencing was performed with immunoSEQ multiplex PCR; in TCRdb, only in-frame clones are kept and a portion is missing. The sample has 150,000 to 200,000 clones; 85% to 90% are singletons. The specimen sequenced was PBMCs. All receptors derive from a woman younger than 30 in good health and CMV-seronegative. The CDR3 runs from the conserved cysteine through the conserved F or W. The order of the fields is V gene, CDR3 length, J gene, clone size, D gene, CDR3 protein, CDR3 DNA. D genes are given only for firm matches. The listing skips clone size in some rows; elsewhere it reads once, few, many or a size class.

>TRBV27|15|TRBJ2-1|few|NA
CASSSLGTFGNEQFF
TGTGCCAGCAGTTCCCTCGGGACTTTTGGGAATGAGCAGTTCTTC
>TRBV4-2|16|TRBJ2-7|NA|NA
CASSQDAGAQTYEQYF
TGTGCCAGCAGCCAAGATGCGGGGGCGCAAACCTACGAGCAGTACTTC
>TRBV9|15|TRBJ2-5|once|TRBD1
CASSVAGQGRETQYF
TGTGCCAGCAGCGTAGCGGGACAGGGGAGAGAGACCCAGTACTTC
>TRBV7-2|14|TRBJ2-3|once|TRBD2
CASSSGLATDTQYF
TGTGCCAGCAGCTCGGGACTAGCGACAGATACGCAGTATTTT
>TRBV4-1|14|TRBJ1-1|NA|NA
CASSQEPGNTEAFF
TGCGCCAGCAGCCAAGAGCCCGGGAACACTGAAGCTTTCTTT
>TRBV6-1|13|TRBJ1-1|NA|NA
CASSENGGTEAFF
TGTGCCAGCAGTGAAAACGGAGGAACTGAAGCTTTCTTT
>TRBV5-1|15|TRBJ1-5|NA|TRBD1
CASSPGTGGSQPQHF
TGCGCCAGCAGCCCCGGGACAGGGGGGAGCCAGCCCCAGCATTTT
>TRBV5-4|13|TRBJ1-1|NA|NA
CASSLASNTEAFF
TGTGCCAGCAGCTTGGCCTCGAACACTGAAGCTTTCTTT
>TRBV11-3|13|TRBJ2-2|NA|NA
CASTPPDTGELFF
TGTGCCAGCACCCCCCCCGACACCGGGGAGCTGTTTTTT
>TRBV7-2|15|TRBJ2-5|few|NA
CASSLVADSQETQYF
TGTGCCAGCAGCTTAGTGGCGGACAGCCAAGAGACCCAGTACTTC
>TRBV11-1|16|TRBJ2-5|NA|TRBD2
CASSLGGGGGRETQYF
TGTGCCAGCAGCTTGGGAGGCGGGGGGGGCCGAGAGACCCAGTACTTC
>TRBV2|15|TRBJ1-2|NA|NA
CASSEGGGWNYGYTF
TGTGCCAGCAGTGAGGGGGGAGGTTGGAACTATGGCTACACCTTC
>TRBV5-4|16|TRBJ2-2|NA|NA
CASSLVYFANTGELFF
TGTGCCAGCAGCTTGGTCTATTTCGCGAACACCGGGGAGCTGTTTTTT
>TRBV6-5|13|TRBJ2-7|NA|NA
CASSYGASYEQYF
TGTGCCAGCAGTTACGGGGCTTCCTACGAGCAGTACTTC
>TRBV30|15|TRBJ1-1|NA|TRBD1
CAWSIGTGKNTEAFF
TGTGCCTGGAGTATAGGGACAGGAAAGAACACTGAAGCTTTCTTT
>TRBV10-2|16|TRBJ2-3|NA|TRBD2
CASSESSGGVTDTQYF
TGCGCCAGCAGTGAGTCTAGCGGGGGGGTCACAGATACGCAGTATTTT
>TRBV4-2|23|TRBJ2-7|NA|TRBD2
CASSQVQGAPGLAGGRTNYEQYF
TGTGCCAGCAGCCAAGTACAGGGGGCCCCGGGACTAGCGGGAGGGCGAACAAACTACGAGCAGTACTTC
>TRBV7-8|15|TRBJ1-5|NA|TRBD1
CASSLQDRGAQPQHF
TGTGCCAGCAGCTTACAGGACAGGGGCGCTCAGCCCCAGCATTTT
>TRBV28|14|TRBJ2-7|NA|NA
CASSWTDPTYEQYF
TGTGCCAGCAGCTGGACAGATCCAACCTACGAGCAGTACTTC
>TRBV7-9|15|TRBJ1-5|NA|TRBD1
CASSLADRENQPQHF
TGTGCCAGCAGCTTAGCCGACAGGGAAAATCAGCCCCAGCATTTT
>TRBV11-2|15|TRBJ2-1|NA|NA
CASSFYRSSYNEQFF
TGTGCCAGCAGCTTCTACAGAAGCTCCTACAATGAGCAGTTCTTC
>TRBV6-6|14|TRBJ2-7|NA|NA
CASSLGEPSYEQYF
TGTGCCAGCTCTCTAGGAGAGCCATCCTACGAGCAGTACTTC
>TRBV11-1|16|TRBJ2-3|once|TRBD1
CASSSQGAPSTDTQYF
TGTGCCAGCAGCTCACAGGGGGCCCCTAGCACAGATACGCAGTATTTT
>TRBV7-9|14|TRBJ2-3|NA|NA
CASSLLQNADTQYF
TGTGCCAGCAGCTTACTCCAGAACGCAGATACGCAGTATTTT